This T cell receptor beta chain was sequenced for a study of Ad26.COV2.S vaccination and SARS-CoV-2 variants. Findings and caveats of the study: Recipients of vaccine and of placebo showed similar breadth of their non-spike TCR repertoires. Analyses that measured TCR breadth and depth may have underestimated total T cell responses.

TCRdb keeps only in-frame clones here, not all; method: immunoSEQ multiplex PCR. The table lists about 440,000 clones, roughly 87% of them singletons. On this clone itself: Antigen unknown.

V dropped 3 bases and J dropped 6; count of bases not matched to a gene: 5. The germline V gene has CDR1 LNHDA and CDR2 SQIVND (reference sequence). This CDR3 spans 16 amino acids. Treatment here: roughly 18 received Ad26.COV2.S at low or high dose, single or two shots; about five received placebo; per-sample allocation not given. Day 63 following the first vaccine or placebo injection was when the samples were taken. The receptor's source is a person between 18 and 65 years old who received the Ad26.COV2.S COVID-19 vaccine or a placebo. The rearrangement uses TRBV19 and TRBJ2-1; the match to TRBD2 covers 13 bases. Sequenced here: peripheral blood, sampled in a trial of Ad26.COV2.S vaccine versus placebo. CDR3 bases: TGTGCCAGTAGTATGTCGACTAGCGGGAGGACCAATGAGCAGTTCTTC. This codes for CASSMSTSGRTNEQFF.